This T cell receptor beta chain was sequenced in a study of CD8 T cells in ankylosing spondylitis. This clonotype turned up a few times. Its antigen remains unknown. General observations from the study: Some motif variants had been reported before (in reactive arthritis synovial fluid and blood). There was a TCR beta motif, made of 7 to 9 highly homologous variants, that appeared characteristic of ankylosing spondylitis blood. The clones that were linked to disease were reported to be significantly enriched in matched synovial fluid samples from ankylosing spondylitis patients.

TCRdb ran MiXCR on the 5' RACE reads and lists one entry per CDR3 protein. This table holds a few hundred thousand distinct CDR3 sequences, roughly 15% found once. The germline V and J ends were trimmed by 2 bases and 0 bases, with 11 bases remaining between them. CDR3 length equals 15 residues. J is TRBJ2-7 and V is TRBV12-3 or TRBV12-4; no clear D. This TCR was sampled from a male donor with ankylosing spondylitis. Source material: blood, either unsorted or a sorted T cell fraction (not recorded which). The CDR3 loop reads CASSLQEGSSYEQYF. The CDR3 nucleotides are TGTGCCAGCAGTTTACAGGAAGGCAGCTCCTACGAGCAGTACTTC.